This TCR beta chain was captured by sequencing in a study of blood T cells in healthy people across ages. Study observations and caveats: Observed TCR beta diversity per million T cells went down as age went up. This fall followed a roughly linear course with age.

A second PCR of 7 to 11 cycles used a sample-barcoded 5' primer and a J-beta primer mix. Carrying 12 random nucleotides, a template-switch adaptor labeled each individual cDNA molecule. A single record per CDR3 protein comes from TCRdb applying MiXCR to the 5' RACE reads. Seen here are about 1.5 million distinct CDR3 sequences, 42% observed once, and the top ten hold just over 4%. The sample holds a few counts of this clonotype. Its antigen remains unidentified. The CDR3 is 13 residues long. V shed 6 bases and J shed 4 bases, with 13 bases lying between them. Germline V gene data show CDR1 as MDHEN and CDR2 as SYDVKM.

This chain links TRBV28 with TRBJ2-7, with unresolved D. The receptor was isolated from a woman aged 18-35 years in good health. The sequenced material came from blood. This chain's CDR3 is CASRGFGGYEQYF. CDR3 in DNA: TGTGCCAGCAGGGGATTTGGCGGTTACGAGCAGTACTTC.